This T cell receptor (beta chain) was identified in a study of OX40 agonist ivuxolimab in advanced cancers. Regarding the research as a whole: Ivuxolimab, which targeted the costimulatory receptor OX40 (CD134), was an agonistic, fully human IgG2 monoclonal antibody. Patients were allowed to have had prior anti-PD-1, anti-PD-L1 or anti-CTLA-4 therapy, and around 40% of the dose-escalation patients had previously received checkpoint inhibitors. The paper describes the monotherapy dose-escalation part (N of about 57 patients) of the phase I trial of ivuxolimab. Intravenous ivuxolimab was administered to patients every 2 weeks at six dose levels: 0.01, 0.1, 0.3, 1.5, 3 and 10 mg/kg. Of the approximately 54 dose-escalation patients, hepatocellular carcinoma was present in around 20, melanoma in around 15, renal cell carcinoma in 9 and head and neck cancer in 9. Peripheral TCRbeta sequencing was intended to test whether TCR sequence diversity was altered and clonal T-cell expansion was caused by ivuxolimab. In the dose-escalation cohort, 82.7% of patients were male, and the mean age was roughly 60 years, with a range of about 20 to 90. Partial responses occurred in three dose-escalation patients, of whom one had hepatocellular carcinoma and two had cutaneous melanoma.

Patients with a history of autoimmune disease or receiving systemic immunosuppression were excluded from the trial. In every dose cohort, peripheral blood was drawn for TCR sequencing at baseline, cycle 4 day 1, and cycle 7 day 1. Samples were obtained from an open-label, multicenter, first-in-human phase I dose-escalation trial of ivuxolimab. Adults with locally advanced or metastatic melanoma, renal cell, hepatocellular, or head and neck squamous cell carcinoma were enrolled in the trial. CD4+ and CD8+ T cells were sorted separately from peripheral blood before TCR sequencing. Findings and caveats that apply to the study as a whole: The antigen specificity of the clonally expanded peripheral T cells was not determined. At doses of 0.1 to 3.0 mg/kg, clonal expansion of both CD4+ and CD8+ T cells in blood was seen between baseline and week 6. On average, CD8+ T cells showed more expanded clones than CD4+ T cells after ivuxolimab. Low levels of normalized T-cell clonal expansion were also seen in some patients who did not respond. In partial responders in the 0.1-3.0 mg/kg groups, normalized peripheral clonal expansion was found to be among the lowest, especially among CD8+ T cells.

Concerning this clone itself: Its antigen is still unknown. Base qualities are missing; no much larger clone stands one base away.

For sequencing of the TCRbeta CDR3 region, genomic DNA was extracted from the sorted cells. The immunoSEQ Assay was used to sequence the TCRbeta CDR3 regions. The source is immuneACCESS, and TCRdb retained only in-frame sequences with V and J called. Part of the clones is not carried over; for the studies checked, unresolved V genes explain less than half of this, and the remainder is unexplained. The sample table contains 50,000 to 70,000 clones; only one count was recorded for about 85% of them. The ten largest make up 2.8% of the sample. V is clipped by 5 bases and J by 0 bases, and the sequence between their germline boundaries is 12 bases long. From the cysteine through the phenylalanine, the CDR3 covers 15 amino acids. This entry keeps only the CDR3 DNA: 45 bases, framed from base 1. CDR1 ENHRY and CDR2 SYGVKD are derived from the germline V gene.

The specimen comprised CD4+ or CD8+ T cells sorted from blood, sampled in a trial of the OX40 agonist ivuxolimab. The rearrangement combines TRBV10-3 with TRBJ2-3; the D segment could be TRBD1, given 5 matching bases. The TCR originated in an adult with an advanced solid tumor such as melanoma, head and neck, liver or kidney cancer. The CDR3 sequence is CAISKAAGSTDTQYF. The DNA sequence reads TGTGCCATCAGTAAGGCGGCAGGGAGCACAGATACGCAGTATTTT.